A single sample is the source of the 10 T cell receptor beta chains below, sequenced in a study of cytomegalovirus exposure and HLA in healthy donors. PCR employed 60 Vbeta and 13 Jbeta primers. Repertoires were generated with immunoSEQ multiplex PCR, while TCRdb's copy carries only in-frame clones and drops some. The repertoire includes around 150,000 clones, roughly 80% of them detected once, and roughly 9.3% sits in the top ten. The sample taken for sequencing was PBMCs. These receptors came from a man between 18 and 29 years old in good health and CMV-seropositive.

This sequence joins TRBV28 and TRBJ1-2; D unresolved. The CDR3 sequence is 11 residues long. Trimming pared 8 bases from V and 2 bases from J, leaving 6 bases between. Germline V CDR1 and CDR2: MDHEN, SYDVKM. The CDR3 sequence: CASAGNYGYTF. For the CDR3, the DNA is TGTGCCAGCGCAGGAAACTATGGCTACACCTTC.

The V and J genes are TRBV2 and TRBJ2-3; possibly TRBD2 for D (5 bases). This CDR3 is built from 14 residues. Trimming cost V 1 base and J 0 bases, with 5 bases left between them. The germline V gene has CDR1 SNHLY and CDR2 FYNNEI. In nucleotides, the CDR3 is TGTGCCAGCAGTGAAGGGACTAGCACAGATACGCAGTATTTT. Encoded protein: CASSEGTSTDTQYF.

This chain joins TRBV6-1 and TRBJ2-2; 9 bases map to TRBD1. Germline values: CDR1 MNHNS, CDR2 SASEGT. The J segment lost 6 bases and the V segment lost 8 bases, leaving 10 bases of the junction unmatched. The CDR3 extends over 15 amino acids. This CDR3 is CASFWDRVMSGELFF. CDR3 nucleotides: TGTGCCAGCTTTTGGGACAGGGTTATGTCCGGGGAGCTGTTTTTT.

The rearrangement links TRBV10-1 to TRBJ2-3; 11 nucleotides align to TRBD2. V trimming: 6 bases; J trimming: 3 bases; junction bases outside the gene matches: 2. Germline assignment: CDR1 WNHNN and CDR2 SYGVQD (reference sequence). The CDR3 contains 14 residues. Here the CDR3 DNA reads TGCGCCAGCAGGACTAGCGGGGATACAGATACGCAGTATTTT. Translation gives CASRTSGDTDTQYF.

This clone was seen more than once but under ten times. The chain employs TRBV27 and TRBJ2-3, with unresolved D. The germline gives CDR1 MNHEY, CDR2 SMNVEV (reference sequence). This CDR3 has 11 residues. Trimming shortened V by 2 bases and J by 6 bases, and 3 bases separated the two germline ends. CDR3: CASSLEDTQYF. The CDR3 nucleotides are TGTGCCAGCAGTTTAGAGGATACGCAGTATTTT.

The chain employs TRBV7-8 and TRBJ2-5; D possibly corresponds to TRBD1 (6 bases). The ends were cut back, 1 base at V and 5 bases at J, with 14 bases in the middle. The CDR3 runs to 15 residues. Germline lookup yields CDR1 SGHVS and CDR2 FQNEAQ. The CDR3 nucleotides read TGTGCCAGCAGCTTAGAGTTCAGGGGTGGGGAGACCCAGTACTTC. Translating gives CASSLEFRGGETQYF.

The V gene is TRBV5-6, the J gene TRBJ1-1, with D possibly matching TRBD1 (5 bases). Trimming cost V 1 base and J 0 bases, with 22 bases left between them. CDR1 is SGHDT, CDR2 YYEEEE, per germline. The CDR3 contains 19 residues. CDR3 sequence reads: CASSLPRASTVTLNTEAFF. The CDR3 DNA is TGTGCCAGCAGCTTGCCCCGCGCGTCGACAGTTACCTTGAACACTGAAGCTTTCTTT.

The V gene is TRBV15, the J gene TRBJ2-3, with 7 nucleotides matching TRBD2. The CDR3 has 17 residues. V was clipped by 5 bases and J by 6 bases; unmatched bases: 17. CDR1 and CDR2 from the germline V gene are LNHNV and YYDKDF (reference sequence). This CDR3 is CATSGGVGTTLLDTQYF. CDR3 DNA: TGTGCCACCAGCGGGGGGGTGGGGACGACCCTGCTGGATACGCAGTATTTT.

Points on this clone: Germline and junction disagree at one end, which may indicate a read error. This chain connects TRBV7-9 to TRBJ1-2; TRBD1 matches 8 bases. Per germline, CDR1 SEHNR and CDR2 FQNEAQ (reference sequence). This CDR3 contains 14 residues. CDR3 amino acids: CASSLEGQAAVRIF. CDR3 coding DNA: TGTGCCAGCAGCTTAGAGGGACAGGCGGCCGTCAGGATCTTC.

The rearrangement joins TRBV19 to TRBJ2-7, with 10 bases identical to TRBD1. V lost 5 bases, J lost 1 base, and 5 bases stayed unmatched. Germline assignment: CDR1 LNHDA and CDR2 SQIVND (reference sequence). The CDR3 is 15 residues long. CDR3 amino acids: CASSARDRGSYEQYF. In nucleotides, the CDR3 is TGTGCCAGTAGTGCCCGGGACAGGGGATCCTACGAGCAGTACTTC.